This T cell receptor (beta chain) is from a study of neoadjuvant anti-PD-1 for oral cavity cancer. Regarding the study as a whole: Higher pretreatment Treg/Th17 ratios tracked higher pretreatment blood clonality.

Per the germline V gene, CDR1 is SGHTS and CDR2 is YDEGEE. The CDR3 extends over 16 amino acids. V dropped 0 bases and J dropped 0 bases, with 12 bases sitting between them. The table lists this clone with a count of one. The antigen is not known. Documented time point: after neoadjuvant nivolumab, at surgical resection. Most tumor samples had 4 to 6 ug input DNA in two replicates. The repertoire was sequenced with immunoSEQ multiplex PCR; TCRdb's copy has only in-frame clones and lacks some. The sample has roughly 25,000 clones, roughly 30% seen once. The source of this sequence is a person aged 40 to 85 with oral cavity squamous cell carcinoma. The material sequenced was tumor tissue, taken after nivolumab (anti-PD-1) treatment. The chain joins TRBV5-8 to TRBJ1-2, with D possibly TRBD1 on 5 matching bases. CDR3 sequence: CASSLGRGRANYGYTF. DNA of the CDR3: TGTGCCAGCAGCTTGGGTAGGGGCAGAGCTAACTATGGCTACACCTTC.